This T cell receptor (beta chain) was sequenced during a study of T cell responses to AZD1222 COVID-19 vaccine. Overall study findings and caveats: Without day 14 samples, only post-peak T cell repertoires were studied. Close to half of all spike-specific TCRs reportedly target regions of the variants that are unmutated.

In the case of this clone: Its antigen is undetermined.

The CDR3 has 16 residues. Germline assignment: CDR1 LGHNA and CDR2 YNFKEQ. V lost 2 bases and J 3 bases, leaving 16 bases between the germline ends. Measured with immunoSEQ multiplex PCR; TCRdb has only the in-frame clones, and not every one. The sample holds about 170,000 clones, 80% to 90% seen once. This TCR was sampled from an adult in good health. The sample in question was peripheral blood, obtained on day 0 of AZD1222 vaccination. The chain uses TRBV4-2 and TRBJ1-2; D remains unclear. CDR3 residues: CASSQRSGSSDYGYTF. The CDR3 region has the DNA TGTGCCAGCAGCCAAAGAAGCGGATCCTCGGACTATGGCTACACCTTC.